This T cell receptor beta chain was documented in a study of T cells after yellow fever vaccination. Findings and limits, study-wide: A weaker but faster secondary response was observed, peaking on day 5 versus 15.

Trimming removed 6 bases from V and 3 bases from J, with 8 bases in between. This CDR3 comprises 12 residues. The V gene's germline CDR1 is MNHEY and CDR2 SVGAGI. This clonotype was observed at least ten times. Its cognate antigen is unknown. In TCRdb, the 5' RACE reads were re-called with MiXCR into one record per CDR3 protein. The sample shows hundreds of thousands of distinct CDR3 sequences, around an eighth of them seen only once. The chain uses TRBV6-5 and TRBJ1-1, with unresolved D. The input for sequencing was PBMCs, taken on the day of the yellow fever booster vaccination. The TCR originated in a man aged 25 to 40 who received the YFV17D yellow fever vaccine. CDR3 coding DNA: TGTGCCAGCAGGTACAGAGACACTGAAGCTTTCTTT. Protein product: CASRYRDTEAFF.